The next 26 T cell receptor beta chains were all read from a single sample in a study of regulatory T cells in long-lasting Graves disease. The time point denotes: newly diagnosed GD, antithyroid drugs for less than 3 months. TCR sequences were obtained from RNA taken from PBMCs. To make TCR beta libraries, researchers used iRepertoire HTBI primers and Arm-PCR of CDR3 regions. MiXCR was run by TCRdb on the multiplex PCR reads, yielding one entry per CDR3 protein. The data show about 430,000 distinct CDR3 sequences, over 14% seen once. The same sample was also studied in work on T cells in Graves' hyperthyroidism and ophthalmopathy.

The input for sequencing was peripheral blood mononuclear cells (PBMCs), taken at new diagnosis, from a patient treated with antithyroid drugs. Receptor source: a middle-aged woman with Graves disease.

The chain joins TRBV6-1 to TRBJ1-3; the D gene is possibly TRBD1 (5 bases). Trimming took off 6 bases at V and 0 bases at J, with 15 bases between the two ends. Germline values: CDR1 MNHNS, CDR2 SASEGT. The CDR3 sequence is 16 residues long. The CDR3 DNA follows: TGTGCCAGCAGAAATACAGGAGCCGCCTCTGGAAACACCATATATTTT. Translating gives CASRNTGAASGNTIYF.

This clonotype showed up just a few times. The gene calls are TRBV7-9 and TRBJ1-2; 7 bases line up with TRBD1. J lost 5 bases, V lost 5 bases, and 11 bases had no gene match. This CDR3 region has 15 residues. Germline V lookup: CDR1 SEHNR, CDR2 FQNEAQ (reference sequence). The CDR3 reads CASSRGTAAGYGYTF. The CDR3 DNA follows: TGTGCCAGCAGCCGCGGGACAGCCGCTGGGTATGGCTACACCTTC.

This clonotype has a count of ten or more. J is TRBJ2-2 and V is TRBV6-1; 11 nucleotides align to TRBD2. Trimming took 5 bases from V and 7 from J; bases not matched to a gene: 9. The length of the CDR3 is 16 residues. CDR1 is MNHNS, CDR2 SASEGT, per germline. CDR3 bases: TGTGCCAGCAGTCTTTCTAGCGGGAGGCGGATCGGGGAGCTGTTTTTT. It translates to CASSLSSGRRIGELFF.

This clonotype was counted many times. The J gene is TRBJ2-2, the V gene TRBV9; TRBD1 or TRBD2 may be the D gene (7 bases each). In germline, CDR1 is SGDLS, CDR2 YYNGEE. The CDR3 is 15 residues long. V was cut by 4 bases and J by 5 bases, with 15 bases left in between. DNA for the CDR3: TGTGCCAGCAGCCAGGTCCAGGGGGGGACCGGGGAGCTGTTTTTT. This encodes CASSQVQGGTGELFF.

This clonotype was found many times. V usage is TRBV12-3 or TRBV12-4 and J usage is TRBJ1-5; D unclear. The CDR3 runs 14 residues. Between the trimmed V and J ends, which lost 1 base and 0 bases, there was a span of 4 bases. CDR3 in DNA: TGTGCCAGCAGTTTAGATCTTAGCAATCAGCCCCAGCATTTT. It codes for CASSLDLSNQPQHF.

CDR3 in DNA: TGTGCCAGCAGCTTATCGGCCTCCGAACGGGACACCCTGCCCCGCGAGCAGTACTTC. Translation: CASSLSASERDTLPREQYF. This sequence joins TRBV7-2 and TRBJ2-1, with TRBD1 as a possible D gene (6 bases). The DNA matches TRBJ2-7 better at its end, which makes the J call doubtful. The V gene's germline CDR1 is SGHTA and CDR2 FQGNSA. The CDR3 has 19 residues.

This clonotype was seen ten or more times. The genes are TRBV7-8 and TRBJ2-3; possibly TRBD2 for D (6 bases). The CDR3 is 17 amino acids. CDR1 and CDR2 (germline): SGHVS, FQNEAQ. Trimming pared 0 bases from V and 3 bases from J, leaving 16 bases between. The CDR3, as DNA: TGTGCCAGCAGCTTAGCGTCGAGGCGGGGTTGGACAGATACGCAGTATTTT. Amino acid sequence: CASSLASRRGWTDTQYF.

The genes are TRBV27 and TRBJ2-2, with TRBD2 identical over 7 bases. V shed 7 bases and J 1 base; nucleotides not matched to a gene: 9. The CDR3 is 16 residues long. Germline V gene sequence: CDR1 MNHEY, CDR2 SMNVEV (reference sequence). CDR3 protein: CASIKSGDLNTGELFF. The CDR3 DNA is TGTGCCAGCATCAAAAGCGGGGACCTGAACACCGGGGAGCTGTTTTTT.

This clonotype was seen many times. This chain connects TRBV19 to TRBJ2-2; no firm D call. The germline V gene encodes CDR1 LNHDA and CDR2 SQIVND (reference sequence). V lost 5 bases, J lost 3 bases, and 19 bases lay in between. This CDR3 has 17 amino acids. CDR3 region: CASSSPLRPPDTGELFF. For the CDR3, the DNA is TGTGCCAGTAGTTCCCCCCTCAGACCTCCCGACACCGGGGAGCTGTTTTTT.

Points on this clonotype: This may arise from a read error, as a much more abundant clone is one base away. The rearrangement uses TRBV3-1 and TRBJ2-1, with TRBD2 matching 14 bases. The CDR3 consists of 15 residues. The germline V gene has CDR1 LGHDT and CDR2 YNNKEL (reference sequence). As DNA, the CDR3 is TGTGCCAGCAGCCTAGGGACTAGCGGGAGATATGAGCGGTTCTTC. Its protein product is CASSLGTSGRYERFF.

This clonotype has at least ten counts. The rearrangement joins TRBV27 to TRBJ2-1, with D maybe TRBD2 (6 bases). Germline CDR1 reads MNHEY; CDR2 reads SMNVEV (reference sequence). V was clipped by 4 bases and J by 8 bases, with 9 bases between them. CDR3 length: 12 residues. DNA of the CDR3: TGTGCCAGCAGTTCCCGGAGGGATGAGCAGTTCTTC. Its translation: CASSSRRDEQFF.

This clonotype was observed at least ten times. The gene calls are TRBV5-1 and TRBJ1-1; D is uncertain. This CDR3 region has 13 residues. Germline V gene lookup returns CDR1 SGHRS and CDR2 YFSETQ. V shed 0 bases and J shed 6 bases, with 9 bases lying between them. This CDR3 reads CASSLEAASEAFF. CDR3 nucleotide sequence: TGCGCCAGCAGCTTGGAGGCAGCTTCTGAAGCTTTCTTT.

This clonotype was counted at least ten times. The chain couples TRBV10-3 to TRBJ2-7, with a tentative D call TRBD1 (6 bases). V was cut by 4 bases and J by 4 bases, with 17 bases left in between. CDR1 is ENHRY, CDR2 SYGVKD, per germline. The CDR3 covers 15 residues. CDR3 in amino acids: CAISGRGQSKYEQYF. The CDR3, as DNA: TGTGCCATCAGTGGGCGAGGACAGAGTAAATACGAGCAGTACTTC.

V gene TRBV7-3 combines with J gene TRBJ1-2; D is undetermined. CDR1 and CDR2 from the germline V gene are SGHTA and FQGTGA. This CDR3 contains 13 residues. V was cut by 6 bases and J by 2 bases, with 10 bases left in between. CDR3 in DNA: TGTGCCAGCAGTTGGAGGGCCAACTATGGCTACACCTTC. Translating gives CASSWRANYGYTF.

This clonotype appeared many times. The rearrangement links TRBV6-1 to TRBJ2-1; 12 nucleotides match TRBD2. CDR3 size: 16 residues. Germline loops: CDR1 MNHNS, CDR2 SASEGT. Unmatched junction bases numbered 8, after V lost 5 bases and J lost 6 bases. CDR3 in DNA: TGTGCCAGCAGTAAGATCCTAGCGGGAGGGCCCAATGAGCAGTTCTTC. It codes for CASSKILAGGPNEQFF.

This clonotype was seen repeatedly, ten times or more. The chain links TRBV5-1 to TRBJ2-5, with 9 bases lining up with TRBD1. The CDR3 is 14 amino acids. Germline CDR1 and CDR2: SGHRS and YFSETQ. V shed 2 bases and J 3 bases; nucleotides not matched to a gene: 2. In DNA, the CDR3 is TGCGCCAGCAGCTTTACAGGGGGCGAAGAGACCCAGTACTTC. Translated, it gives CASSFTGGEETQYF.

This clonotype occurred many times. This chain uses TRBV30 with TRBJ1-4; TRBD1 matches 9 bases. The CDR3 consists of 15 residues. Germline V gives CDR1 GTSNPN, CDR2 SVGIG (reference sequence). V dropped 2 bases and J dropped 7; count of bases not matched to a gene: 8. Written as DNA, the CDR3 is TGTGCCTGGAGTATCTTCTGGGACAGGGCTGAAAAACTGTTTTTT. This encodes CAWSIFWDRAEKLFF.

This clonotype was picked up many times. The chain uses TRBV27 and TRBJ2-1, with D possibly being TRBD2 (6 bases). The CDR3 runs 20 residues. Trimming removed 5 bases at V and 0 bases at J, with 26 bases between. Germline V lookup: CDR1 MNHEY, CDR2 SMNVEV (reference sequence). The CDR3 is CASSPPFDAGRALSYNEQFF. CDR3 DNA: TGTGCCAGCAGTCCCCCGTTTGACGCGGGGCGGGCCCTCTCCTACAATGAGCAGTTCTTC.

Ten or more counts support this clonotype. The junction departs from germline at one end; a sequencing error may be responsible. J is TRBJ2-7 and V is TRBV7-8; either TRBD1 or TRBD2 may supply D (5 bases each). Germline V gene data show CDR1 as SGHVS and CDR2 as FQNEAQ. This CDR3 spans 16 amino acids. The CDR3 nucleotides read TGTGCCAGCAGCGTAGCCTTGGGCCTGGGGGACTACGAGCAGTACTTC. This encodes CASSVALGLGDYEQYF.

This clonotype was detected ten times or more. CDR3 DNA sequence: TGTGCCAGCAGGCGACTAGCGGAACGACCTTACGAGCAGTACTTC. This gives the protein CASRRLAERPYEQYF. This chain uses TRBV28 with TRBJ2-7, with TRBD2 identical over 9 bases. V shed 6 bases, J shed 4 bases, and the junction held 10 bases outside the gene matches. The CDR3 extends over 15 amino acids. Germline CDR1 reads MDHEN; CDR2 reads SYDVKM.

The table lists this clonotype with many counts. This chain uses TRBV6-2 or TRBV6-3 with TRBJ2-1; D remains unclear. Trimming removed 0 bases from V and 7 bases from J, with 7 bases in between. The CDR3 is 13 residues long. CDR1 is MNHEY and CDR2 is SVGEGT in the germline V gene. CDR3 in DNA: TGTGCCAGCAGTTACTCAGGTGCGAATGAGCAGTTCTTC. Amino acids: CASSYSGANEQFF.

This clonotype was counted many times. The rearrangement joins TRBV11-1 to TRBJ2-3; TRBD1 matches 12 bases. This CDR3 is 16 amino acids long. CDR1 is SGHAT and CDR2 is FQDESV in the germline V gene (reference sequence). The J segment lost 5 bases and the V segment lost 5 bases, leaving 8 bases of the junction unmatched. The CDR3 nucleotides are TGTGCCAGCAGCGTCCTCCGGGACAGGGGGCGAGATACGCAGTATTTT. Its protein product is CASSVLRDRGRDTQYF.

This clonotype was counted a few times. The rearrangement links TRBV7-3 to TRBJ2-1, with 7 positions matching TRBD2. Trimming removed 5 bases from V and 0 bases from J; junction bases left unmatched: 10. Germline CDR1 reads SGHTA; CDR2 reads FQGTGA. The CDR3 spans 17 residues. CDR3 bases: TGTGCCAGCAGCCCACCCCCGCTAGCGGACTCCTACAATGAGCAGTTCTTC. The encoded protein is CASSPPPLADSYNEQFF.

This clonotype came up many times. The chain recombines TRBV2 with TRBJ1-4; 7 bases match TRBD1. Germline trimming cut 0 bases from V and 7 bases from J; bases unmatched to any gene: 11. Germline CDR1 reads SNHLY; CDR2 reads FYNNEI. This CDR3 contains 17 residues. CDR3 protein: CASSEAPVTTGSEKLFF. The CDR3 DNA follows: TGTGCCAGCAGTGAAGCGCCAGTTACGACAGGGAGTGAAAAACTGTTTTTT.

The rearrangement joins TRBV19 to TRBJ1-5; D perhaps matches TRBD1 (6 bases). The CDR3 covers 15 residues. The V end lost 5 bases, the J end lost 6 bases, and 17 bases lay between the germline ends. Germline CDR1 LNHDA, CDR2 SQIVND (reference sequence). The CDR3 nucleotides are TGTGCCAGTAGTGCCCCGGGACATCGGGGTCAGCCCCAGCATTTT. Amino acid sequence: CASSAPGHRGQPQHF. The full variable domain, with the rest looked up from reference TRBV19 and TRBJ1-5, is DGGITQSPKYLFRKEGQNVTLSCEQNLNHDAMYWYRQDPGQGLRLIYYSQIVNDFQKGDIAEGYSVSREKKESFPLTVTSAQKNPTAFYLCASSAPGHRGQPQHFGDGTRLSIL.

This clonotype was seen repeatedly, ten times or more. The chain employs TRBV7-6 and TRBJ2-7, with no clear D. CDR1 is SGHVS, CDR2 FNYEAQ, per germline. The CDR3 sequence is 14 residues long. V was pared by 3 bases and J by 1 base, with 10 bases between. DNA of the CDR3: TGTGCCAGCAGCTTGGTTCAGTTTTCCTACGAGCAGTACTTC. This gives the protein CASSLVQFSYEQYF.